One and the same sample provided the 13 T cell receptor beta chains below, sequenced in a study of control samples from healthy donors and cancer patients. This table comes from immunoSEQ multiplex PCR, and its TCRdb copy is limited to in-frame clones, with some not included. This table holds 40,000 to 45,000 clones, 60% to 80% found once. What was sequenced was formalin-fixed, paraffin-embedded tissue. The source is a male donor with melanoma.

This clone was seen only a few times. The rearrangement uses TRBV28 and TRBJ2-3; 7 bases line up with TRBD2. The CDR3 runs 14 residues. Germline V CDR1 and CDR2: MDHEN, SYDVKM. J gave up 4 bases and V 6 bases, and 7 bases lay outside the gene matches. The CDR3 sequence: CASRGEGRADTQYF. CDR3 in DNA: TGTGCCAGCAGGGGGGAGGGCCGGGCAGATACGCAGTATTTT.

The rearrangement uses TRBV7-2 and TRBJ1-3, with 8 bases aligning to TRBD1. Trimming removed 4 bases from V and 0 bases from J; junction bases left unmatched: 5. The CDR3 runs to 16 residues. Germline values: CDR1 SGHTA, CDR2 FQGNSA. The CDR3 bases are TGTGCCAGCAGCTACCAGGGGGCAAACTCTGGAAACACCATATATTTT. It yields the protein CASSYQGANSGNTIYF. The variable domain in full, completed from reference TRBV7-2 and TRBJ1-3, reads GAGVSQSPSNKVTEKGKDVELRCDPISGHTALYWYRQSLGQGLEFLIYFQGNSAPDKSGLPSDRFSAERTGGSVSTLTIQRTQQEDSAVYLCASSYQGANSGNTIYFGEGSWLTVV.

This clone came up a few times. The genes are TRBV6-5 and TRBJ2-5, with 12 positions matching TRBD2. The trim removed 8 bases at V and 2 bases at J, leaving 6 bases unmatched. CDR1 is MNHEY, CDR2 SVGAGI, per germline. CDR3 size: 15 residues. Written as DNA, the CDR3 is TGTGCCAGCCAACTCCTAGCGGGAGGGCAAGAGACCCAGTACTTC. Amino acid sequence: CASQLLAGGQETQYF.

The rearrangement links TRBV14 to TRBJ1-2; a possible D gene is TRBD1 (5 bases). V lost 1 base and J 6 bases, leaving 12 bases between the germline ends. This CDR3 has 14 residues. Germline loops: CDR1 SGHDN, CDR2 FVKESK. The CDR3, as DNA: TGTGCCAGCAGCCAAGGGCAGGGCCTGAATGGCTACACCTTC. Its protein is CASSQGQGLNGYTF.

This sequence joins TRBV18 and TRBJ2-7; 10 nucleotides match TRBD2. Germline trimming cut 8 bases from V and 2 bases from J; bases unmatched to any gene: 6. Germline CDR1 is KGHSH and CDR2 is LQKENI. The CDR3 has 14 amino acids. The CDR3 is CASRTSGNPYEQYF. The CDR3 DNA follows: TGTGCCAGCAGGACTAGCGGCAATCCCTACGAGCAGTACTTC.

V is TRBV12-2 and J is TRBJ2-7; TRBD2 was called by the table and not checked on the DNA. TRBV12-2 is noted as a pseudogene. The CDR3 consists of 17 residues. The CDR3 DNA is TGTGCAAGTCGCTCGGATAGGAGGGAGGGGCGGTCCTACGAGCAGTACTTC. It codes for CASRSDRREGRSYEQYF.

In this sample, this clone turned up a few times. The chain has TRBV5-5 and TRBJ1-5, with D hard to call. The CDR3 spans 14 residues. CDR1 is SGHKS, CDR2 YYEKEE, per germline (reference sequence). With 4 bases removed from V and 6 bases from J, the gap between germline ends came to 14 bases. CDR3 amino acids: CASSPMTRGQPQHF. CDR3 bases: TGTGCCAGCAGCCCTATGACCAGAGGTCAGCCCCAGCATTTT.

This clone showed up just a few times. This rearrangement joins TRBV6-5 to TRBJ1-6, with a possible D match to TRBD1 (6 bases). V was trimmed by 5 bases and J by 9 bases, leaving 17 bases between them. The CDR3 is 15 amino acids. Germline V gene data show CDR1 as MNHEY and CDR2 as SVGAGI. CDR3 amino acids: CASSRTQGHSSPLHF. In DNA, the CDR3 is TGTGCCAGCAGTAGAACACAGGGCCATAGTTCACCCCTCCACTTT.

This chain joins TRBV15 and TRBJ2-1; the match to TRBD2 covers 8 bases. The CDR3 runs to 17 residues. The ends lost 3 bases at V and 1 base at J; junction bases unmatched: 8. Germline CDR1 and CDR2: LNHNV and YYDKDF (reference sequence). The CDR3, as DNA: TGTGCCACCAGCAGGGGACTAGTGAGTGGGTCCTACAATGAGCAGTTCTTC. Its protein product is CATSRGLVSGSYNEQFF.

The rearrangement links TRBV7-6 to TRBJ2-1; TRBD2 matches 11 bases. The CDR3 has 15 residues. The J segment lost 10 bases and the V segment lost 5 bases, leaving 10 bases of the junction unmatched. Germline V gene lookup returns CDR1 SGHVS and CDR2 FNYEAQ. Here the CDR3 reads CASSQLSGRAGEQFF. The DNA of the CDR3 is TGTGCCAGCAGCCAACTTAGCGGGAGGGCCGGGGAGCAGTTCTTC.

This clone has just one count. CDR3 nucleotides: TGTGCAAGTCGCTCCACCGCAAGAGAAGGGGAGTACTTC. Translation gives CASRSTAREGEYF. The chain employs TRBV12-2 and TRBJ2-7; whether TRBD1, the table's D call, matches the DNA was not checked. TRBV12-2 counts as a pseudogene. The CDR3 length is 13 residues.

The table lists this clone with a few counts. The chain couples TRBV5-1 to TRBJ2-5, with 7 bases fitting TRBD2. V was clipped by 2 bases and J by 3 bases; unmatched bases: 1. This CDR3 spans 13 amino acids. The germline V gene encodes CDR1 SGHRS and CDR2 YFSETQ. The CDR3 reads CASSFAGEETQYF. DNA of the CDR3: TGCGCCAGCAGCTTCGCGGGGGAAGAGACCCAGTACTTC.

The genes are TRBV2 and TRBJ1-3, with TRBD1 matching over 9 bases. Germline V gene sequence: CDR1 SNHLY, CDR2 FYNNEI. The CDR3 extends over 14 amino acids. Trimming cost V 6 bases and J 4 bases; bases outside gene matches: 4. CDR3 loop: CASRDRGAGNTIYF. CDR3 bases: TGTGCCAGCAGGGACAGGGGAGCCGGAAACACCATATATTTT.